What follows is one T cell receptor beta chain and its context. Antigen: not known. The donors, all healthy, were Caucasians living in Russia, aged roughly 6 to 95. These data belong to a study of blood T cells in healthy people across ages. Study background: Using template switching, researchers captured about one barcoded beta molecule for each two T cells.

A second PCR of 7 to 11 cycles used a sample-barcoded 5' primer and a J-beta primer mix. MiXCR, applied by TCRdb to the 5' RACE reads, yields one record per CDR3 protein. There are 1.6 million or so distinct CDR3 sequences in the sample; about 32% occur only once, and about 10% lies in the top ten. Study findings and constraints: The study found more naive CD4+ cells and higher diversity in long-lived than aged donors.

Germline loops: CDR1 SGHRS, CDR2 YFSETQ. V lost 0 bases and J lost 2; bases outside the gene matches: 8. CDR3 length equals 17 residues. The rearrangement joins TRBV5-1 to TRBJ2-3; 8 bases are shared with TRBD1. Sequences were obtained from blood. The receptor was isolated from a woman in her twenties or thirties in good health. The CDR3 DNA is TGCGCCAGCAGCTTGGCCGGGCGGACAGGGAACACAGATACGCAGTATTTT. Translated, it gives CASSLAGRTGNTDTQYF.